This T cell receptor (beta chain) was retrieved from a study of T cell responses to AZD1222 COVID-19 vaccine. Overall study findings and caveats: Repertoires were obtained only post-peak T cell response. It was only a handful of AZD1222 recipients who were seropositive at baseline. Donors were mostly white British, more females; clonal diversity possibly underestimated.

Profiling relied on immunoSEQ multiplex PCR, and the TCRdb table lists in-frame clones only, not all of them. The sample consists of approximately 130,000 clones, 80% to 90% of them appearing once. Points on this clone: Its target is not known.

Investigators merged groups given second doses at roughly 4 or roughly 12 weeks. This receptor was obtained from an adult who received the AZD1222 COVID-19 vaccine. The sample here was peripheral blood, taken 28 days after the second AZD1222 dose.

The CDR3, as DNA: TGTGCCAGCAGCCAAGAAAATCGGCGGCGGGAGCGCGGAGATACGCAGTATTTT. Translating it yields CASSQENRRRERGDTQYF. The chain combines TRBV3-1 (or the pseudogene TRBV3-2) with TRBJ2-3, with TRBD2 matching over 7 bases. Germline V lookup: CDR1 LGHDT, CDR2 YNNKEL (reference sequence). The CDR3 sequence is 18 residues long. The ends lost 0 bases at V and 5 bases at J; junction bases unmatched: 14.